This T cell receptor beta chain was captured by sequencing in a study of cytomegalovirus exposure and HLA in healthy donors. In the study overall: The roughly 120 validation repertoires, a later analysis reported, used the same platform as the approximately 700 first-cohort repertoires. Study-level points and caveats: Diagnosis of cytomegalovirus status made by the classifier reportedly showed high specificity and sensitivity. For most TCR sequences rarity was the rule, although some public TCRs occurred in many donors. In vitro data verified a few CMV-associated chains as specific for CMV antigens.

About this clone itself: Its antigen remains unidentified.

The V gene's germline CDR1 is SGHRS and CDR2 YFSETQ. The CDR3 has 17 amino acids. Trimming removed 5 bases from V and 4 bases from J; junction bases left unmatched: 13. TCRdb keeps only in-frame clones here, not all; method: immunoSEQ multiplex PCR. The sample contains some 140,000 clones, about 86% of which appear only once. The sequence was collected from a human donor in good health. Sequencing was performed on PBMCs. V gene TRBV5-1 combines with J gene TRBJ1-5, with 9 bases aligning to TRBD1. The DNA of the CDR3 is TGCGCCAGCAGGGACGTTATCCGGGACAGGGATAATCAGCCCCAGCATTTT. Amino acid sequence: CASRDVIRDRDNQPQHF.